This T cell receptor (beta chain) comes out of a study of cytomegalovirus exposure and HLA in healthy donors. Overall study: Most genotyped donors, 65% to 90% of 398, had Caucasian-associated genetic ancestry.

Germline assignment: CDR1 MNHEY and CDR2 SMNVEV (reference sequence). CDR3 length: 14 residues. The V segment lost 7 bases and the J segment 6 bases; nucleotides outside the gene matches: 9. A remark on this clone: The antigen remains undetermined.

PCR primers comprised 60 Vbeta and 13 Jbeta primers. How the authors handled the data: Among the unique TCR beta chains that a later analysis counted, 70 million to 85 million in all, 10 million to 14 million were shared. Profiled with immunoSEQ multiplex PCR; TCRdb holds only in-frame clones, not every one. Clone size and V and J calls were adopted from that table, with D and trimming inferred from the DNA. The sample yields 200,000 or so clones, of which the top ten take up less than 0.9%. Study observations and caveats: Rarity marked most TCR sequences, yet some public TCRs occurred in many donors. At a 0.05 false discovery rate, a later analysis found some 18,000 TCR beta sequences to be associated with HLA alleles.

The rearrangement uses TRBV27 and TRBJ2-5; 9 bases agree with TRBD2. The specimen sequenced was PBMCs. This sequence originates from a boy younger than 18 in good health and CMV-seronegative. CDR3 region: CASKTSGLPQTQYF. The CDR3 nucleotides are TGTGCCAGCAAGACTAGCGGTCTCCCGCAGACCCAGTACTTC.